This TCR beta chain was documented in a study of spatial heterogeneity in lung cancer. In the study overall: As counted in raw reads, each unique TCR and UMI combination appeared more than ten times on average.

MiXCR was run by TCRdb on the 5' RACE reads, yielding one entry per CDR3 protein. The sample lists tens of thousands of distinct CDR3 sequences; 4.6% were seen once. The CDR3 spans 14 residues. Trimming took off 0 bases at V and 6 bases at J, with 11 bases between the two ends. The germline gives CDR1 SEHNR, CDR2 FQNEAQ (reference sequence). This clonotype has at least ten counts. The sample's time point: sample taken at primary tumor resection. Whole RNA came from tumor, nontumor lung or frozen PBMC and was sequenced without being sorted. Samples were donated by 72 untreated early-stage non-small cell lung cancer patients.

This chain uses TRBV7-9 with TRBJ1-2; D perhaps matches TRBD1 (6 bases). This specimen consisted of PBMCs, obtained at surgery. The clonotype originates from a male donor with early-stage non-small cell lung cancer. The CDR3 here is CASSLAGGRNGYTF. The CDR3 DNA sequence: TGTGCCAGCAGCTTAGCGGGGGGCAGGAATGGCTACACCTTC.